Many counts were recorded for the clone carrying this TCR beta chain. Its antigen is not known. The sample originates from a study of human T cells and chemical hapten exposure. Turning to the study itself: A roughly 2 cm by roughly 2 cm inner upper arm patch received 2% DPC for sensitization.

Overall study results and limits: Because they had alopecia, donors may respond immunologically unlike healthy people. Expanded TCRs created a significantly greater count of big CDR3 similarity clusters than controls did. No shift was seen in TCRs above 1 in 1000 frequency with DPC sensitization.

A single record per CDR3 protein comes from TCRdb applying MiXCR to the RACE reads. The sample records approximately 85,000 distinct CDR3 sequences, roughly 10% being singletons. Regarding time point: patch test 2, 6 weeks after DPC sensitization. This sample's treatment: therapeutic diphenylcyclopropenone sensitization with weekly scalp DPC. Per the germline V gene, CDR1 is SGHKS and CDR2 is YYEKEE (reference sequence). The V end lost 2 bases, the J end lost 2 bases, and 5 bases lay between the germline ends. CDR3 length equals 13 residues. The chain combines TRBV5-5 with TRBJ2-1; no firm D call. The source is a young woman with alopecia areata. Some clones in this sample may be carry-over from other donors' samples. Specimen: whole blood, collected in connection with sensitization to the hapten diphenylcyclopropenone (DPC). Written as DNA, the CDR3 is TGTGCCAGCAGCTTAGGTACCTACAATGAGCAGTTCTTC. Residues: CASSLGTYNEQFF.